This TCR beta chain is from a study of blood T cell repertoires in COVID-19. Sequenced by immunoSEQ multiplex PCR; TCRdb stores in-frame clones only, minus some. The repertoire holds roughly 390,000 clones, 70% to 90% seen once, with 10% in the top ten. Germline CDR1 reads SQVTM; CDR2 reads ANQGSEA. J gave up 7 bases and V 8 bases, and 10 bases lay outside the gene matches. This CDR3 is built from 12 residues. One Seattle source followed patients from active infection through their disease course. Sequencing was carried out using peripheral blood. V and J are TRBV29-1 and TRBJ2-7; 8 bases match TRBD1. This TCR derives from a woman aged 30 to 39 with COVID-19, enrolled during active disease. CDR3 residues: CSIGQGGVEQYF. CDR3 nucleotide sequence: TGCAGCATCGGACAGGGAGGAGTAGAGCAGTACTTC.